Listed below are T cell receptor beta chains from one sample, sequenced in a study of beta chain features in type 1 diabetes. Clones were read by immunoSEQ multiplex PCR, and TCRdb kept only the in-frame ones, dropping some. The sample lists under 300,000 clones, roughly 11% occurring once. Sequenced sample: naive CD4+ T cells from blood. These receptors came from a man aged 25-45 years with type 1 diabetes. CDR3s include the opening cysteine and the closing phenylalanine or tryptophan. D genes are given only for firm matches. Clone size is given for some rows only: seen once, a few or many times, or a class if the clone is expanded.

v_gene	d_gene	abundance	j_gene	CDR3aa	CDR3nt
TRBV19	-	few	TRBJ1-1	CASSGTPNTEAFF	TGTGCCAGTAGTGGTACACCGAACACTGAAGCTTTCTTT
TRBV18	-	few	TRBJ2-5	CASSPRGGGETQYF	TGTGCCAGCTCACCACGCGGGGGCGGAGAGACCCAGTACTTC
TRBV9	-	few	TRBJ2-1	CASGGAGEQFF	TGTGCCAGCGGGGGGGCGGGTGAGCAGTTCTTC
TRBV6-5	TRBD2	-	TRBJ2-1	CASRYLAGTSVNEQFF	TGTGCCAGCAGGTACCTGGCCGGGACTAGCGTCAATGAGCAGTTCTTC
TRBV7-6	-	few	TRBJ2-7	CASSSAGTLDYEQYF	TGTGCCAGCAGCTCGGCCGGGACTCTAGACTACGAGCAGTACTTC
TRBV6-5	-	-	TRBJ1-6	CASSYSDRPSPSPLHF	TGTGCCAGCAGTTACTCGGACAGACCGAGCCCCTCACCCCTCCACTTT
TRBV5-1	-	-	TRBJ2-3	CASSLGDRPTDTQYF	TGCGCCAGCAGCTTGGGCGACAGACCCACAGATACGCAGTATTTT
TRBV4-2	-	-	TRBJ1-5	CASSQELSGFNQPQHF	TGTGCCAGCAGCCAAGAACTATCCGGTTTCAATCAGCCCCAGCATTTT
TRBV30	TRBD2	few	TRBJ2-7	CAWTSGTYEQYF	TGTGCCTGGACTAGCGGGACCTACGAGCAGTACTTC
TRBV9	-	-	TRBJ1-1	CASSARVGDISEAFF	TGTGCCAGCAGCGCCCGCGTCGGGGACATAAGTGAAGCTTTCTTT
TRBV2	-	few	TRBJ1-6	CASSAQGKTPLHF	TGTGCCAGCAGTGCTCAGGGGAAGACACCCCTCCACTTT
TRBV7-9	-	-	TRBJ2-5	CASSLDSQETQYF	TGTGCCAGCAGCTTAGACAGCCAAGAGACCCAGTACTTC
TRBV9	TRBD2	-	TRBJ2-2	CASSPGTSGGANTGELFF	TGTGCCAGCAGCCCTGGGACTAGCGGGGGTGCGAACACCGGGGAGCTGTTTTTT
TRBV5-4	TRBD1	few	TRBJ1-2	CASTEDRTYGYTF	TGTGCCAGCACCGAGGACAGGACCTATGGCTACACCTTC
TRBV7-2	-	few	TRBJ1-2	CASSLRSYGYTF	TGTGCCAGCAGCCTGCGGTCCTATGGCTACACCTTC
TRBV19	-	few	TRBJ1-5	CASSIRNSVNQPQHF	TGTGCCAGTAGTATTAGAAATAGTGTCAATCAGCCCCAGCATTTT
TRBV4-3	-	-	TRBJ1-1	CASSHPGYRTEAFF	TGCGCCAGCAGCCACCCAGGGTACAGGACTGAAGCTTTCTTT
TRBV4-3	-	-	TRBJ2-3	CASSQDWRGTDTQYF	TGCGCCAGCAGCCAAGATTGGAGGGGTACGGATACGCAGTATTTT
TRBV9	TRBD2	-	TRBJ2-1	CASSSQAGLDNEQFF	TGTGCCAGCAGTAGTCAAGCGGGACTAGATAATGAGCAGTTCTTC
TRBV29-1	TRBD2	few	TRBJ2-5	CSSLTSGAETQYF	TGCAGCAGCCTGACTAGCGGGGCGGAGACCCAGTACTTC
TRBV19	-	few	TRBJ1-1	CASSIGQMNTEAFF	TGTGCCAGTAGTATCGGACAGATGAACACTGAAGCTTTCTTT
TRBV2	-	few	TRBJ2-7	CASSGRVFNEQYF	TGTGCCAGCAGCGGCAGGGTCTTTAACGAGCAGTACTTC
TRBV7-2	TRBD1	-	TRBJ1-6	CASSSTGASRSPLHF	TGTGCCAGCAGCTCAACAGGGGCGAGTAGGTCACCCCTCCACTTT
TRBV7-2	TRBD1	-	TRBJ2-7	CASSLASDRGPHYEQYF	TGTGCCAGCAGCTTAGCGTCCGACAGGGGGCCTCACTACGAGCAGTACTTC
TRBV28	TRBD2	few	TRBJ2-2	CASSSTPQRGTTGELFF	TGTGCCAGCAGTTCTACCCCACAGCGGGGGACCACCGGGGAGCTGTTTTTT